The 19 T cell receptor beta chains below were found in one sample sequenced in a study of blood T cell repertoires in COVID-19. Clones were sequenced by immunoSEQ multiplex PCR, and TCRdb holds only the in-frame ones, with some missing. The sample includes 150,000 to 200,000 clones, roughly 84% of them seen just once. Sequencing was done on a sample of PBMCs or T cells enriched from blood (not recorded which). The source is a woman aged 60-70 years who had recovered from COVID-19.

The DNA of the CDR3 is TGTGCCAGCAGCCAAGCCTCAGGGATCAATGAGCAGTTCTTC. Amino acid sequence: CASSQASGINEQFF. The genes are TRBV4-2 and TRBJ2-1; perhaps TRBD1 as D (5 bases). The CDR3 is 14 residues long. Trimming pared 1 base from V and 6 bases from J, leaving 10 bases between. CDR1 is LGHNA, CDR2 YNFKEQ, per germline.

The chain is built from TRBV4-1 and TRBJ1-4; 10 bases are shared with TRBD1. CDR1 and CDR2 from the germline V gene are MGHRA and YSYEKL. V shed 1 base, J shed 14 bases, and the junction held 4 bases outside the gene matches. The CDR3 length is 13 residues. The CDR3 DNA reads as TGCGCCAGCAGCCAAGGACAGGGGGCGAACCTGTTTTTT. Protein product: CASSQGQGANLFF.

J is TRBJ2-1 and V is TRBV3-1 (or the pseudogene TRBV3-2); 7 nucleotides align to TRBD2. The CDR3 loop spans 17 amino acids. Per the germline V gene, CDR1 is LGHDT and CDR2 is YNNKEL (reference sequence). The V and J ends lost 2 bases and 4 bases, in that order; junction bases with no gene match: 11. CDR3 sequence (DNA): TGTGCCAGCAGCCAACCCCCCGGGCTAGCGGAATACAATGAGCAGTTCTTC. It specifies CASSQPPGLAEYNEQFF.

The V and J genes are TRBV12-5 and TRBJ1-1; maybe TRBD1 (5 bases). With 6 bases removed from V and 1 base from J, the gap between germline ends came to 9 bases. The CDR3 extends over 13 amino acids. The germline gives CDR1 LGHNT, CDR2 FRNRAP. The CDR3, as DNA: TGTGCTAGTGGGAATCAGGGGAACACTGAAGCTTTCTTT. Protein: CASGNQGNTEAFF.

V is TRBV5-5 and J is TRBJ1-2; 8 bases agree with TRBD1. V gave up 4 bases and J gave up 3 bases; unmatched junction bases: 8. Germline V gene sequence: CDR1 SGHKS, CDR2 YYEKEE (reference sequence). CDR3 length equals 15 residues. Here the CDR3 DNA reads TGTGCCAGCAGCCCCTGGGACAGGCGATACTATGGCTACACCTTC. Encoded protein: CASSPWDRRYYGYTF.

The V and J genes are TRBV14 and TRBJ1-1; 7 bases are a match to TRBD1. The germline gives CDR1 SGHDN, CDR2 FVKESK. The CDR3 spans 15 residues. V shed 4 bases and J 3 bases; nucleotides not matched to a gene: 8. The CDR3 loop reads CASSPRQGGDTEAFF. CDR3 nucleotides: TGTGCCAGCAGCCCTCGACAGGGTGGGGACACTGAAGCTTTCTTT. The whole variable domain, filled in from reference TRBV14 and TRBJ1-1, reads EAGVTQFPSHSVIEKGQTVTLRCDPISGHDNLYWYRRVMGKEIKFLLHFVKESKQDESGMPNNRFLAERTGGTYSTLKVQPAELEDSGVYFCASSPRQGGDTEAFFGQGTRLTVV.

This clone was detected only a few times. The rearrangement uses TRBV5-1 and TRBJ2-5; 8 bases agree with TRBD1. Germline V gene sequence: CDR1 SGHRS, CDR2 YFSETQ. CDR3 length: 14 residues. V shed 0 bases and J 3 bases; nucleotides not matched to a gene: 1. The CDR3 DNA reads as TGCGCCAGCAGCTTGGCAGGGGGCGAAGAGACCCAGTACTTC. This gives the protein CASSLAGGEETQYF.

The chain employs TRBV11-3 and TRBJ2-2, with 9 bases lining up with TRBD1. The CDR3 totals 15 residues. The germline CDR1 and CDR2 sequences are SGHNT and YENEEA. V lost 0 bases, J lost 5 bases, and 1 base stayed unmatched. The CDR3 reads CASSLEGTGTGELFF. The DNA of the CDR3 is TGTGCCAGCAGCTTAGAAGGGACAGGGACCGGGGAGCTGTTTTTT.

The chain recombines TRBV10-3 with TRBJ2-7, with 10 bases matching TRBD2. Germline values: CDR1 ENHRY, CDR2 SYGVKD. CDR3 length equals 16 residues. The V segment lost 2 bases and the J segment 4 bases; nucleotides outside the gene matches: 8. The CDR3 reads CAISEALAGVVYEQYF. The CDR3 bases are TGTGCCATCAGTGAGGCTCTAGCGGGAGTCGTTTACGAGCAGTACTTC.

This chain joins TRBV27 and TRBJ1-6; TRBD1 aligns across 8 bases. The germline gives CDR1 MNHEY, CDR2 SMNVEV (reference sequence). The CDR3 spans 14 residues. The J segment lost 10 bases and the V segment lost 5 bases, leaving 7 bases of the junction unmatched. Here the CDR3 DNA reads TGTGCCAGCAGTCCCGGACAGGGCAACTCACCCCTCCACTTT. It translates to CASSPGQGNSPLHF.

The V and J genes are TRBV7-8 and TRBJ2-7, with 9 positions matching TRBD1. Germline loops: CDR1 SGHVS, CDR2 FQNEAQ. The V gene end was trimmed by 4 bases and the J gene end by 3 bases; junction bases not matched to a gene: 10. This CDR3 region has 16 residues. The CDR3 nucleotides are TGTGCCAGCAGCTCCCGCCTTCCGGGACAGGGCTACGAGCAGTACTTC. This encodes CASSSRLPGQGYEQYF.

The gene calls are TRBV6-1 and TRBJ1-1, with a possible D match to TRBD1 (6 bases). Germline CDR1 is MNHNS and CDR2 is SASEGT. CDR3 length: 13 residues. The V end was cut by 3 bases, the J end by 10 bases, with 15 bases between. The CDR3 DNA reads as TGTGCCAGCAGTGACCCCGGGACAATGGGAGCTTTCTTT. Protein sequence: CASSDPGTMGAFF.

The CDR3 DNA sequence: TGTGCCAGCAGGTTACCGGGACAGGGGGCCGGGGAGCTGTTTTTT. Amino acids: CASRLPGQGAGELFF. The rearrangement joins TRBV2 to TRBJ2-2; 11 bases are a match to TRBD1. Per the germline V gene, CDR1 is SNHLY and CDR2 is FYNNEI. The V gene end was trimmed by 6 bases and the J gene end by 6 bases; junction bases not matched to a gene: 6. The CDR3 is 15 amino acids. The whole variable domain, remainder taken from reference TRBV2 and TRBJ2-2, is EPEVTQTPSHQVTQMGQEVILRCVPISNHLYFYWYRQILGQKVEFLVSFYNNEISEKSEIFDDQFSVERPDGSNFTLKIRSTKLEDSAMYFCASRLPGQGAGELFFGEGSRLTVL.

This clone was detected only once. DNA of the CDR3: TGTGCCAGCAGCCTACCCCCGAATGGCTACACCTTC. Translation: CASSLPPNGYTF. The chain is built from TRBV2 and TRBJ1-2; D remains ambiguous. V was trimmed by 6 bases and J by 6 bases, leaving 11 bases between them. This CDR3 region has 12 residues. The V gene's germline CDR1 is SNHLY and CDR2 FYNNEI.

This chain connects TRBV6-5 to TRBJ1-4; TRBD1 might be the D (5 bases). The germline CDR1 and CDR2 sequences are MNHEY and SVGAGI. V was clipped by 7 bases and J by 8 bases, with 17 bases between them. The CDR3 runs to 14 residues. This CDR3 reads CASTGEGIREKLFF. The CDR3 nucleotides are TGTGCCAGCACCGGGGAGGGGATTAGGGAAAAACTGTTTTTT.

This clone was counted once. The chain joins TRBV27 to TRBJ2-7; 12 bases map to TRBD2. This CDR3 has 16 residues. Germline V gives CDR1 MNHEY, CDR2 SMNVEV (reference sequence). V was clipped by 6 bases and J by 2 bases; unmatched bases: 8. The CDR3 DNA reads TGTGCCAGCAGGACGATACTAGCGGGGGGAACCTACGAGCAGTACTTC. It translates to CASRTILAGGTYEQYF.

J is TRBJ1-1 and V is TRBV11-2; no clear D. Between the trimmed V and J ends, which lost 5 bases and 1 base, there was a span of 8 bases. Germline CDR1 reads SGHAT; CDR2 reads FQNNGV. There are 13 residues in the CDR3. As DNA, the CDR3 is TGTGCCAGCAGCCCAACAAGGAACACTGAAGCTTTCTTT. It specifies CASSPTRNTEAFF.

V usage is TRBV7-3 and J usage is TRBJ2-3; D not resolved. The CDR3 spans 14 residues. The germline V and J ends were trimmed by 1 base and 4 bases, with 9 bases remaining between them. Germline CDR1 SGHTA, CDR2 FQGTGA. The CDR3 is CASSLNSFPDTQYF. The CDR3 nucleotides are TGTGCCAGCAGCTTAAATAGTTTCCCAGATACGCAGTATTTT. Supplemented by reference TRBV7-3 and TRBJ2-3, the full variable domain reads GAGVSQTPSNKVTEKGKYVELRCDPISGHTALYWYRQSLGQGPEFLIYFQGTGAADDSGLPNDRFFAVRPEGSVSTLKIQRTERGDSAVYLCASSLNSFPDTQYFGPGTRLTVL.

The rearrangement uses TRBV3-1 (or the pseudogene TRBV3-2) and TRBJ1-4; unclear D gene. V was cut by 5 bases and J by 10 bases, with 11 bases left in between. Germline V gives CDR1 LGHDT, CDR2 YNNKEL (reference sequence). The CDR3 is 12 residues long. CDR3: CASSFRLGKLFF. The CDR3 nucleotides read TGTGCCAGCAGCTTCCGACTGGGAAAACTGTTTTTT.